The clone carrying this T cell receptor beta chain was observed a handful of times. No antigen is known for it. The sample belongs to a study of cytomegalovirus exposure and HLA in healthy donors. Study-level background: Among the approximately 420 donors who were genotyped, 70% to 90% fell in the genetic ancestry cluster that is associated with self-reported Caucasian donors.

Germline V gene sequence: CDR1 SGHNT, CDR2 YYREEE (reference sequence). V lost 4 bases, J lost 4 bases, and 6 bases stayed unmatched. The CDR3 totals 15 residues. Findings and limits, study-wide: Productive status was seen about 90% or about 30% of the time for most TCR beta V segments in an earlier analysis. Across all donors, roughly uniform sequencing depth was an assumption of the presence/absence analyses.

PCR used 60 Vbeta primers and 13 Jbeta primers. Libraries were prepared by immunoSEQ multiplex PCR; TCRdb keeps only in-frame clonotypes and omits some of them. The table shows 90,000 to 120,000 clones, with about 72% occurring only once. The specimen sequenced was PBMCs. The J gene is TRBJ2-1, the V gene TRBV5-4; 9 bases map to TRBD1. The clonotype was recovered from a man between 18 and 35 years old in good health and CMV-seronegative. The CDR3 is CASSQAGQGYNEQFF. CDR3 bases: TGTGCCAGCAGCCAGGCGGGACAGGGATACAATGAGCAGTTCTTC.